This T cell receptor beta chain was sequenced in a study of metastatic and nonmetastatic thyroid tumors. In the study overall: Where malignant and benign thyroid patients were concerned, repertoires were compared across blood and tumor or nodule tissue.

Every patient underwent thyroid surgery untreated. Trimming removed 4 bases from V and 3 bases from J, with 15 bases in between. Per the germline V gene, CDR1 is SGHNT and CDR2 is YENEEA. There are 16 residues in the CDR3. TCRdb ran MiXCR on the PCR reads. The repertoire holds about 10,000 clones, with more than 25% as singletons. This clone qualifies as medium-sized. The receptor was derived from a female donor with papillary thyroid cancer or a benign thyroid nodule (not recorded which). Some clones in this sample may be carry-over from other donors' samples. The material sequenced was tumor tissue. The V call is TRBV11-3, the J call TRBJ2-2, with D possibly matching TRBD2 (6 bases). DNA for the CDR3: TGTGCCAGCAGCTCTCCCACGGGGGTCTACACCGGGGAGCTGTTTTTT. Its protein product is CASSSPTGVYTGELFF.